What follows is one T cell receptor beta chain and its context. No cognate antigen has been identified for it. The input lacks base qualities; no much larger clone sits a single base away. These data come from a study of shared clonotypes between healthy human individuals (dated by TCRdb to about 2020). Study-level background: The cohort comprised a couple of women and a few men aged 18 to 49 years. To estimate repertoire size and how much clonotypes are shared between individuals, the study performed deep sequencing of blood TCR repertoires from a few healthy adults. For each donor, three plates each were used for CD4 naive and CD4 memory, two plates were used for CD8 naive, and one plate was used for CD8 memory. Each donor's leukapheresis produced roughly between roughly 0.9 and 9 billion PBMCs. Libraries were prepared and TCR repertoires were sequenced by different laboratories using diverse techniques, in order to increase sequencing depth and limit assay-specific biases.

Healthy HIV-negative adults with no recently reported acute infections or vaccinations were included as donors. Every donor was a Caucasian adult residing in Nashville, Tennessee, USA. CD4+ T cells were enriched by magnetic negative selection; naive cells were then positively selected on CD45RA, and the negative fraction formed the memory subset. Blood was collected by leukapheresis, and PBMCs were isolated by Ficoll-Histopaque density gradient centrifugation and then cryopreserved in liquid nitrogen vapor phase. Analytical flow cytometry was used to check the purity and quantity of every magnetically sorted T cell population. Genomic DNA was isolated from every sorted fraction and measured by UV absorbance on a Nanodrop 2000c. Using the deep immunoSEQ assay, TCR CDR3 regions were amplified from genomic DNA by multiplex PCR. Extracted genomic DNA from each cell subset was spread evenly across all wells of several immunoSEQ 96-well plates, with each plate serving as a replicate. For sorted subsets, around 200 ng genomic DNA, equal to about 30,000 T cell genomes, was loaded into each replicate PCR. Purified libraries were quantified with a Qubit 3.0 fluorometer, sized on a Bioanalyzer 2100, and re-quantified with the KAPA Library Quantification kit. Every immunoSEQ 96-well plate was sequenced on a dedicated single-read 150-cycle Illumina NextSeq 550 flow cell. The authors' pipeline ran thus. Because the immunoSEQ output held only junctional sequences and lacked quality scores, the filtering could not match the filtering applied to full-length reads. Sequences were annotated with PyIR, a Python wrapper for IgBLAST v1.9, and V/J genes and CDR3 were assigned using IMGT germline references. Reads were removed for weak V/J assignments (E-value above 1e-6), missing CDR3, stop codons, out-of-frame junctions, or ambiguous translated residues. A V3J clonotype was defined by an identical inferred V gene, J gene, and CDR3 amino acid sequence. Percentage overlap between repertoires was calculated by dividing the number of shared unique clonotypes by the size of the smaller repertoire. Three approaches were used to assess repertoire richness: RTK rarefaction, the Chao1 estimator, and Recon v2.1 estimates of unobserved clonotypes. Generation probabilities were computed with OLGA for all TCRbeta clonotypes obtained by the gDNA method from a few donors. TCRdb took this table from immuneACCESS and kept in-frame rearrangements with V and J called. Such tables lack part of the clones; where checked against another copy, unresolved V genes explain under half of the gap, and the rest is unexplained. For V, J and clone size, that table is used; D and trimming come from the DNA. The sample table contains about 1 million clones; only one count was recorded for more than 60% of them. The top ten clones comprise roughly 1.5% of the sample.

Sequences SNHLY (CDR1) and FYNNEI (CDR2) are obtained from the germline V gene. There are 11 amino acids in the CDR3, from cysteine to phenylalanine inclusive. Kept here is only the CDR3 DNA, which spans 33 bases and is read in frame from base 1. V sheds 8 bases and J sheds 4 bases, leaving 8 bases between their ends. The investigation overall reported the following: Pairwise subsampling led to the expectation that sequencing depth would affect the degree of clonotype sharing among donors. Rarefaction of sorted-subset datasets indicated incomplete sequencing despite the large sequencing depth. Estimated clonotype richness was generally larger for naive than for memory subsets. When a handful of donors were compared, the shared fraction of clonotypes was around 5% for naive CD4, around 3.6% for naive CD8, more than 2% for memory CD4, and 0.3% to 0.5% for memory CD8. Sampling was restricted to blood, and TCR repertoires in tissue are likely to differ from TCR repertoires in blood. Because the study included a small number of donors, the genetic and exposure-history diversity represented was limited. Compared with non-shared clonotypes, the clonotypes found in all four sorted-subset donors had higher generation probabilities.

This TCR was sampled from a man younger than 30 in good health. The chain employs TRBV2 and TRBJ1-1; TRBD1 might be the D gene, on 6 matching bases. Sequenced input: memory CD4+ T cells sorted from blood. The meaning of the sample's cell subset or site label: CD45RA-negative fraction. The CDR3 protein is CASSGATEAFF. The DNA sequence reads TGTGCCAGCTCAGGGGCCACTGAAGCTTTCTTT.